Each of the 30 T cell receptor beta chains below was sequenced from the same sample in a study of shared clonotypes between healthy human individuals. The repertoire was sequenced with immunoSEQ multiplex PCR; TCRdb's copy has only in-frame clones and lacks some. The data contain roughly 1,800,000 clones, approximately 94% of them singletons. Naive CD8 cells lacked CD45RO, underwent positive selection for CCR7 and left out terminally differentiated effector memory CD45RA+ cells. The sample was naive CD8+ T cells sorted from blood. The receptors were sampled from a man younger than 30 in good health.

The genes are TRBV2 and TRBJ1-5, with 8 nucleotides matching TRBD1. Looked up from germline, CDR1 is SNHLY and CDR2 is FYNNEI. The CDR3 length is 14 residues. J was trimmed by 6 bases and V by 5 bases; bases with no gene match: 6. The CDR3 bases are TGTGCCAGCAGTACCGGACAGGGCGGTCAGCCCCAGCATTTT. This codes for CASSTGQGGQPQHF.

The chain recombines TRBV11-2 with TRBJ2-5, with 13 bases aligning to TRBD2. The J call may be in error: the DNA end matches TRBJ2-7 better. CDR1 and CDR2 (germline): SGHAT, FQNNGV. The CDR3 length is 15 residues. The CDR3 loop reads CASSFGLAGAYEQYF. For the CDR3, the DNA is TGTGCCAGCAGCTTCGGACTAGCGGGGGCCTACGAGCAGTACTTC.

The chain joins TRBV14 to TRBJ2-2, with a weak D call TRBD1 (6 bases). The length of the CDR3 is 15 residues. Germline V gene data show CDR1 as SGHDN and CDR2 as FVKESK. Trimming pared 3 bases from V and 4 bases from J, leaving 12 bases between. The CDR3 loop reads CASSQYRVGTGELFF. The CDR3 region has the DNA TGTGCCAGCAGCCAGTACAGGGTGGGCACCGGGGAGCTGTTTTTT.

Comment on this clone: The same CDR3 is also encoded by other DNA sequences in this sample. The rearrangement links TRBV27 to TRBJ1-1, with D tentatively TRBD1 (6 bases). The V gene lost 4 bases and the J gene lost 5 bases, with 11 bases spanning the gap. CDR1 and CDR2 from the germline V gene are MNHEY and SMNVEV (reference sequence). The CDR3 is 13 amino acids. This CDR3 reads CASSSLQGTEAFF. The CDR3 coding sequence is TGTGCCAGCAGTTCCCTACAGGGAACTGAAGCTTTCTTT.

As for this clone: Compared with germline, one end of the junction differs, possibly owing to a read error. The rearrangement uses TRBV6-1 and TRBJ2-1, with D possibly matching TRBD1 (6 bases). The CDR3 totals 12 residues. Germline CDR1 and CDR2: MNHNS and SASEGT. The CDR3 bases are TGTGCCGGCAGAACAGGGTCCCATGAGCAGTTCTTC. It specifies CAGRTGSHEQFF.

On this clone: This sample includes further DNA sequences coding for the same CDR3. The chain combines TRBV7-6 with TRBJ2-7; TRBD1 or TRBD2 may be the D gene (6 bases each). Trimming cost V 5 bases and J 2 bases, with 10 bases left between them. The CDR3 contains 13 residues. Germline loops: CDR1 SGHVS, CDR2 FNYEAQ. The CDR3 region is CASSPGEAYEQYF. The CDR3 bases are TGTGCCAGCAGCCCAGGGGAGGCCTACGAGCAGTACTTC. Complete variable domain (other parts from reference TRBV7-6 and TRBJ2-7): GAGVSQSPRYKVTKRGQDVALRCDPISGHVSLYWYRQALGQGPEFLTYFNYEAQQDKSGLPNDRFSAERPEGSISTLTIQRTEQRDSAMYRCASSPGEAYEQYFGPGTRLTVT.

The rearrangement links TRBV2 to TRBJ1-6; D is uncertain. The CDR3 runs 15 residues. The germline V and J ends were trimmed by 8 bases and 4 bases, with 15 bases remaining between them. CDR1 and CDR2 (germline): SNHLY, FYNNEI. The DNA for the CDR3 is TGTGCCAGCCACTCTACAGAGTCTTATAATTCACCCCTCCACTTT. Translation: CASHSTESYNSPLHF.

V and J are TRBV29-1 and TRBJ1-2; TRBD1 agrees at 7 bases. The junction had 6 bases not matched to a gene; V was cut back by 0 bases and J by 2 bases. This CDR3 contains 15 residues. Germline CDR1 reads SQVTM; CDR2 reads ANQGSEA. CDR3 in amino acids: CSVEDPEGANYGYTF. DNA of the CDR3: TGCAGCGTTGAAGATCCGGAGGGGGCGAACTATGGCTACACCTTC.

The rearrangement joins TRBV5-6 to TRBJ2-1; 10 nucleotides line up with TRBD1. The CDR3 is 13 residues long. Trimming took 3 bases from V and 8 from J; bases not matched to a gene: 2. From germline, CDR1 is SGHDT and CDR2 YYEEEE. CDR3 region: CASSWGTGDEQFF. The CDR3 region has the DNA TGTGCCAGCAGCTGGGGGACAGGGGATGAGCAGTTCTTC.

The chain couples TRBV19 to TRBJ2-1, with a weak D call TRBD1 (5 bases). This CDR3 has 17 amino acids. Trimming took 3 bases from V and 9 from J, leaving 24 bases between them. Germline-derived CDR1 and CDR2 are LNHDA and SQIVND (reference sequence). The CDR3 nucleotides are TGTGCCAGTAGTATTTTTTTGGCAGGGCTAGGGTCGGGTGAGCAGTTCTTC. Residues: CASSIFLAGLGSGEQFF.

The chain is built from TRBV18 and TRBJ1-4; TRBD1 agrees at 9 bases. The CDR3 runs 15 residues. Per germline, CDR1 KGHSH and CDR2 LQKENI. With 3 bases clipped from V and 8 bases from J, the junction kept 7 bases outside the gene matches. CDR3 in amino acids: CASSPGQGETEKLFF. The CDR3, as DNA: TGTGCCAGCTCACCGGGACAGGGAGAGACGGAAAAACTGTTTTTT.

This chain uses TRBV2 with TRBJ2-7, with 10 bases identical to TRBD1. CDR1 and CDR2 (germline): SNHLY, FYNNEI. V was pared by 4 bases and J by 0 bases, with 6 bases of the junction left unmatched. This CDR3 contains 16 residues. The CDR3 region has the DNA TGTGCCAGCAGTGGGGGACAGGGGCCTTTCTCCTACGAGCAGTACTTC. Protein sequence: CASSGGQGPFSYEQYF.

The chain employs TRBV5-1 and TRBJ1-2; 7 nucleotides align to TRBD1. Germline-derived CDR1 and CDR2 are SGHRS and YFSETQ. CDR3 length equals 13 residues. V was pared by 4 bases and J by 6 bases, with 6 bases of the junction left unmatched. The CDR3 region has the DNA TGCGCCAGCAGCATTAACAGGGGAGATGGCTACACCTTC. Its translation: CASSINRGDGYTF.

The rearrangement joins TRBV5-1 to TRBJ2-3, with D possibly called TRBD1 or TRBD2 (5 bases each). V was pared by 0 bases and J by 0 bases, with 17 bases between. The CDR3 sequence is 18 residues long. The germline V gene encodes CDR1 SGHRS and CDR2 YFSETQ. CDR3 amino acids: CASSLEGIEGKSTDTQYF. The CDR3 region has the DNA TGCGCCAGCAGCTTGGAGGGCATCGAGGGGAAGAGCACAGATACGCAGTATTTT.

The J gene is TRBJ2-7, the V gene TRBV2, with D uncertain. CDR1 is SNHLY, CDR2 FYNNEI, per germline. CDR3 length: 14 residues. The V gene lost 8 bases and the J gene lost 0 bases, with 14 bases spanning the gap. The CDR3, as DNA: TGTGCCAGCTCTTCCTTTGGTGGCTCCTACGAGCAGTACTTC. The encoded protein is CASSSFGGSYEQYF.

V usage is TRBV7-2 and J usage is TRBJ2-7; 8 bases line up with TRBD1. Germline loops: CDR1 SGHTA, CDR2 FQGNSA. The CDR3 spans 14 residues. Unmatched junction bases numbered 4, after V lost 3 bases and J lost 3 bases. CDR3 sequence (DNA): TGTGCCAGCAGCTTGGGGACAGGATTCTACGAGCAGTACTTC. Its protein product is CASSLGTGFYEQYF.

The CDR3 here is CASSWGTDGLNEQFF. CDR3 coding DNA: TGTGCCAGCAGCTGGGGGACAGACGGTCTCAATGAGCAGTTCTTC. V usage is TRBV5-6 and J usage is TRBJ2-1, with TRBD1 matching over 7 bases. The junction had 9 bases not matched to a gene; V was cut back by 3 bases and J by 6 bases. The CDR3 loop spans 15 amino acids. The germline CDR1 and CDR2 sequences are SGHDT and YYEEEE.

A single count supports this clone. The V call is TRBV29-1, the J call TRBJ1-1; D is ambiguous. The CDR3 extends over 10 amino acids. Trimming cost V 5 bases and J 10 bases, with 11 bases left between them. Looked up from germline, CDR1 is SQVTM and CDR2 is ANQGSEA. The CDR3 bases are TGCAGCGTTCCAGGCCTGGGAGCTTTCTTT. Translating gives CSVPGLGAFF.

The CDR3 nucleotides are TGTGCCAGCAGCATCACGGGGATGGGCGCAGATACGCAGTATTTT. Protein product: CASSITGMGADTQYF. The chain recombines TRBV13 with TRBJ2-3, with D possibly TRBD2 on 5 matching bases. CDR1 is PRHDT, CDR2 FYEKMQ, per germline (reference sequence). This CDR3 is 15 amino acids long. Deletions cut 5 bases from V and 4 bases from J, with 16 bases between. The full variable domain, in which reference TRBV13 and TRBJ2-3 provide the parts outside the CDR3, is AAGVIQSPRHLIKEKRETATLKCYPIPRHDTVYWYQQGPGQDPQFLISFYEKMQSDKGSIPDRFSAQQFSDYHSELNMSSLELGDSALYFCASSITGMGADTQYFGPGTRLTVL.

This chain connects TRBV27 to TRBJ2-7, with D uncertain. V lost 4 bases and J lost 0, with 13 bases in between. Germline V gives CDR1 MNHEY, CDR2 SMNVEV (reference sequence). There are 15 residues in the CDR3. CDR3 coding DNA: TGTGCCAGCAGTTACGGCAGGCCAACCTCCTACGAGCAGTACTTC. Its protein product is CASSYGRPTSYEQYF.

This clone came up once. This chain connects TRBV7-8 to TRBJ2-2; 9 positions match TRBD1. The germline V gene has CDR1 SGHVS and CDR2 FQNEAQ. The V segment lost 3 bases and the J segment 0 bases; nucleotides outside the gene matches: 5. The CDR3 length is 17 residues. CDR3 bases: TGTGCCAGCAGCTTCCCGGGACAGGGAACGAACACCGGGGAGCTGTTTTTT. Amino acids: CASSFPGQGTNTGELFF.

With regard to this clone: Different DNA sequences within this sample yield the same CDR3. The chain couples TRBV4-1 to TRBJ1-1; possible D gene TRBD1, 6 bases. Trimming pared 0 bases from V and 0 bases from J, leaving 8 bases between. Germline CDR1 and CDR2: MGHRA and YSYEKL. The CDR3 is 15 residues long. CDR3 coding DNA: TGCGCCAGCAGCCAAGATAGGGGGATGAACACTGAAGCTTTCTTT. This encodes CASSQDRGMNTEAFF.

The V and J genes are TRBV27 and TRBJ2-7, with 9 bases that match TRBD1. This CDR3 contains 16 residues. After removal of 6 bases from V and 2 bases from J, the junction contained 11 bases not matched to a gene. Germline CDR1 MNHEY, CDR2 SMNVEV (reference sequence). CDR3 coding DNA: TGTGCCAGCAGCTCCCCCGGGACAGGGATGGCCTACGAGCAGTACTTC. This codes for CASSSPGTGMAYEQYF.

The V gene is TRBV9, the J gene TRBJ1-5; D call uncertain. Looked up from germline, CDR1 is SGDLS and CDR2 is YYNGEE. The CDR3 totals 13 residues. Deletions cut 4 bases from V and 0 bases from J, with 5 bases between. This chain's CDR3 is CASSRVSNQPQHF. The DNA of the CDR3 is TGTGCCAGCAGCAGGGTTAGCAATCAGCCCCAGCATTTT.

This clone was seen just once. The chain has TRBV6-1 and TRBJ2-7; D unresolved. The V end was cut by 2 bases, the J end by 2 bases, with 10 bases between. In germline, CDR1 is MNHNS, CDR2 SASEGT. The CDR3 extends over 14 amino acids. This chain's CDR3 is CASSEFFVAYEQYF. The CDR3 region has the DNA TGTGCCAGCAGTGAATTTTTCGTGGCCTACGAGCAGTACTTC.

The chain combines TRBV7-3 with TRBJ2-1; 11 bases line up with TRBD2. This CDR3 region has 16 residues. Germline V gene data show CDR1 as SGHTA and CDR2 as FQGTGA. V lost 5 bases to trimming and J lost 5 bases; unmatched junction nucleotides: 8. The CDR3 DNA is TGTGCCAGCAGCGAAAGTATAGCGGGGGGGAACAATGAGCAGTTCTTC. It yields the protein CASSESIAGGNNEQFF.

The rearrangement uses TRBV5-8 and TRBJ2-7; TRBD1 might be the D (5 bases). This CDR3 has 14 residues. Germline-derived CDR1 and CDR2 are SGHTS and YDEGEE. Trimming cost V 1 base and J 8 bases, with 16 bases left between them. In DNA form, the CDR3 reads TGTGCCAGCAGCTTGCCAGGGCTTTATGTCAAGCAGTACTTC. Translated: CASSLPGLYVKQYF. The full variable domain, with the rest looked up from reference TRBV5-8 and TRBJ2-7, is EAGVTQSPTHLIKTRGQQATLRCSPISGHTSVYWYQQALGLGLQFLLWYDEGEERNRGNFPPRFSGRQFPNYSSELNVNALELEDSALYLCASSLPGLYVKQYFGPGTRLTVT.

The chain carries TRBV14 and TRBJ2-5; TRBD1 or TRBD2 may be the D gene (5 bases each). Deletions cut 6 bases from V and 7 bases from J, with 18 bases between. CDR1 and CDR2 (germline): SGHDN, FVKESK. This CDR3 contains 14 residues. CDR3 region: CASSARLGARTQYF. CDR3 sequence (DNA): TGTGCCAGCAGTGCCCGTCTCGGGGCCAGGACCCAGTACTTC.

This chain joins TRBV9 and TRBJ2-1; possibly TRBD2 for D (5 bases). Deletions cut 3 bases from V and 7 bases from J, with 17 bases between. This CDR3 has 15 residues. Per the germline V gene, CDR1 is SGDLS and CDR2 is YYNGEE. CDR3 DNA sequence: TGTGCCAGCAGCGAACCGGGAACTCTCGTTAATGAGCAGTTCTTC. Protein product: CASSEPGTLVNEQFF.

CDR3 DNA sequence: TGCGCCAGCAGCCCACCGGACCAAGGGGGTGGGACCCAGTACTTC. Its translation is CASSPPDQGGGTQYF. The V and J genes are TRBV5-1 and TRBJ2-5, with D perhaps matching TRBD1 (6 bases). The V end lost 4 bases, the J end lost 7 bases, and 20 bases lay between the germline ends. Germline V lookup: CDR1 SGHRS, CDR2 YFSETQ. The CDR3 covers 15 residues.